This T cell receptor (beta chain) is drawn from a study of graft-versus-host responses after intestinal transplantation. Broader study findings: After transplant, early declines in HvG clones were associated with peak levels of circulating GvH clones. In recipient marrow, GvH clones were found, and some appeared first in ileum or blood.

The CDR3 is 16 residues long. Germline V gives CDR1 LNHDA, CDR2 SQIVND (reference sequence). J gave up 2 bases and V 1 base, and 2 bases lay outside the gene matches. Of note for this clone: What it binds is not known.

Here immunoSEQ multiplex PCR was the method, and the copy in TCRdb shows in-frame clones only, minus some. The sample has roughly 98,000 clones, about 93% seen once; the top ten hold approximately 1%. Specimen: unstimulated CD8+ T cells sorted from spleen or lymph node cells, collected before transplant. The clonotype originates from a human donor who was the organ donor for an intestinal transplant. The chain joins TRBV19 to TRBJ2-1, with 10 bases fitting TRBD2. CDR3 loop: CASSIGGTSAYNEQFF. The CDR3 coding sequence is TGTGCCAGTAGTATAGGGGGGACTAGCGCCTACAATGAGCAGTTCTTC.